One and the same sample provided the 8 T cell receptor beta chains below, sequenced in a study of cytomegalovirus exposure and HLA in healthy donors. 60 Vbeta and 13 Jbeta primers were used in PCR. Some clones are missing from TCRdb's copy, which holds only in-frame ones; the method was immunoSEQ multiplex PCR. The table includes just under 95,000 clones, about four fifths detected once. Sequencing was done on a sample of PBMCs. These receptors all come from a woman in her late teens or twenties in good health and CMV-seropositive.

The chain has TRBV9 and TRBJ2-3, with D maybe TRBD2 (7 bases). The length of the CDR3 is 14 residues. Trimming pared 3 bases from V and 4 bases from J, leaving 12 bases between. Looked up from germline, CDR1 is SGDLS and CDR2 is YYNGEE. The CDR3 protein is CASSEGGGPDTQYF. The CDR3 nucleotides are TGTGCCAGCAGCGAGGGAGGGGGTCCAGATACGCAGTATTTT.

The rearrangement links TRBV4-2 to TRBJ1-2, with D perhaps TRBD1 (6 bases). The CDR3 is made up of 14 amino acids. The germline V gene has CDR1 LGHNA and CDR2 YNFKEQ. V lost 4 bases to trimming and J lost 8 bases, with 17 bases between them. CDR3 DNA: TGTGCCAGCAGCCGCAACCGAAAGGACAGCGGCTACACCTTC. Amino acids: CASSRNRKDSGYTF.

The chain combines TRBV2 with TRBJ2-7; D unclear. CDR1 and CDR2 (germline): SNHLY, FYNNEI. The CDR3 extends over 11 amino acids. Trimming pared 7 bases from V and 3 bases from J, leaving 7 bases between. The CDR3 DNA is TGTGCCAGCAACAGTTTCTACGAGCAGTACTTC. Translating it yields CASNSFYEQYF.

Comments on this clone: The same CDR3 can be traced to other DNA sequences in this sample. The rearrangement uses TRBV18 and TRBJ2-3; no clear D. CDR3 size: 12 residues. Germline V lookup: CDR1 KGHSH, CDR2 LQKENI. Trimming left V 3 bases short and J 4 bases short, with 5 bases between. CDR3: CASSPYSDTQYF. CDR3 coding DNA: TGTGCCAGCTCACCCTACTCAGATACGCAGTATTTT.

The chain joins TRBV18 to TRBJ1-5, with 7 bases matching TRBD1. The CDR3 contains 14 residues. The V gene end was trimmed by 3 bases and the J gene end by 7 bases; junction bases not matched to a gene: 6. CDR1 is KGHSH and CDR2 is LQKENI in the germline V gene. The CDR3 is CASSPSGQEQPQHF. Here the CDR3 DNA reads TGTGCCAGCTCACCGTCCGGACAGGAGCAGCCCCAGCATTTT. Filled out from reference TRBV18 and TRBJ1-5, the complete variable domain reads NAGVMQNPRHLVRRRGQEARLRCSPMKGHSHVYWYRQLPEEGLKFMVYLQKENIIDESGMPKERFSAEFPKEGPSILRIQQVVRGDSAAYFCASSPSGQEQPQHFGDGTRLSIL.

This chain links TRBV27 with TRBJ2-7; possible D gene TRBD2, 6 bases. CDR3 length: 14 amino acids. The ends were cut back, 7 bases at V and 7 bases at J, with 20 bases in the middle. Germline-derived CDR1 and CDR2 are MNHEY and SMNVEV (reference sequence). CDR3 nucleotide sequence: TGTGCCAGCAAGAGAGGCGGGACTTCAAGGGAGCAGTACTTC. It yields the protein CASKRGGTSREQYF.

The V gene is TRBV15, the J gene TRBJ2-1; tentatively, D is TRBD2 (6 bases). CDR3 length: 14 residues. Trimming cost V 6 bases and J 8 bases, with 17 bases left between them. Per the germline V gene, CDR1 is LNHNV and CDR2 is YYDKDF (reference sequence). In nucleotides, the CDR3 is TGTGCCACCAGGCCGTGGGGACGGAGGGATGAGCAGTTCTTC. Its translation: CATRPWGRRDEQFF.

As DNA, the CDR3 is TGTGCCAGTAGTATCGCGTCCTTTCAGCCCCAGCATTTT. Encoded protein: CASSIASFQPQHF. V usage is TRBV19 and J usage is TRBJ1-5; D is ambiguous. This CDR3 spans 13 amino acids. V lost 3 bases, J lost 6 bases, and 9 bases lay in between. The germline V gene has CDR1 LNHDA and CDR2 SQIVND (reference sequence).